The entry below gives a single T cell receptor (beta chain) sequence along with its context. The sample belongs to a study of OX40 agonist ivuxolimab in advanced cancers. The assay was immunoSEQ multiplex PCR, and TCRdb's table has in-frame clones only and misses some. Found here are 65,000 to 100,000 clones, approximately 94% of them singletons; the top ten hold 8% to 10%. Per germline, CDR1 MDHEN and CDR2 SYDVKM. After removal of 5 bases from V and 0 bases from J, the junction contained 12 bases not matched to a gene. The CDR3 is made up of 17 amino acids. The receptor comes from an adult with an advanced solid tumor such as melanoma, head and neck, liver or kidney cancer. The V and J genes are TRBV28 and TRBJ1-1, with TRBD1 matching over 7 bases. Sequenced here: CD4+ or CD8+ T cells sorted from blood, sampled in a trial of the OX40 agonist ivuxolimab. The CDR3 DNA sequence: TGTGCCAGCAGTATCGGGACAGAAGATTTAATGAACACTGAAGCTTTCTTT. Encoded protein: CASSIGTEDLMNTEAFF.